This T cell receptor (beta chain) was found in a study of blood T cell repertoires in COVID-19. Study overall: The United States, Italy and Spain were the sources of the acute and convalescent COVID-19 samples.

In terms of age and location, participants ranged from about 18 to 95 years and lived in about two dozen US areas. How the authors handled the data: Reference gene primer amplification gave nucleated cell count estimates. Method: immunoSEQ multiplex PCR; TCRdb's copy keeps in-frame clones and lacks some. V, J and clone size derive from that table, while D and trimming were established from the DNA sequence. The sample lists 200,000 to 250,000 clones; about 79% were seen once. Germline V CDR1 and CDR2: LGHDT, YNNKEL (reference sequence). The CDR3 sequence is 15 residues long. Trimming removed 3 bases from V and 10 bases from J, with 18 bases in between.

This TCR came from a woman aged 35 to 49 with acute COVID-19. The source material was PBMCs or T cells enriched from blood (not recorded which). This chain connects TRBV3-1 (or the pseudogene TRBV3-2) to TRBJ1-4; D gene uncertain. CDR3 in DNA: TGTGCCAGCAGCCAGTATTACAGCAAGGGAGGAAAACTGTTTTTT. The encoded protein is CASSQYYSKGGKLFF.